A selection of T cell receptor beta chains follows, all from one sample in a study of blood T cell repertoires in COVID-19. Using immunoSEQ multiplex PCR, the repertoire was profiled, and TCRdb retains in-frame clones only, with some absent. The table lists 210,000 or so clones, roughly 78% of them singletons. The sample taken for sequencing was peripheral blood. The receptors originated from a middle-aged woman with acute or convalescent COVID-19. Each CDR3 is given with its conserved first and last residue. Fields, in order: clone size, V gene, D gene, J gene, CDR3 protein, CDR3 DNA. The D gene is left open where the match is weak. A clone size is listed for some rows: how often the clone was seen (once, few, many), or a class if it is expanded.

.	TRBV24-1	TRBD1	TRBJ1-3	CATSDLRGPSGNTIYF	TGTGCCACCAGTGATTTGAGGGGGCCTTCTGGAAACACCATATATTTT
.	TRBV30	TRBD2	TRBJ2-3	CAWSLAARTDTQYF	TGTGCCTGGAGTCTAGCGGCCCGCACAGATACGCAGTATTTT
.	TRBV7-8	TRBD2	TRBJ2-7	CASSLETSVSSYEQYF	TGTGCCAGCAGCTTAGAGACTAGCGTGAGCTCCTACGAGCAGTACTTC
.	TRBV5-6	TRBD1	TRBJ2-2	CASSAPGQGRSTGELFF	TGTGCCAGCAGCGCACCGGGACAGGGGAGGAGCACCGGGGAGCTGTTTTTT
.	TRBV3-1/TRBV3-2	TRBD1	TRBJ1-3	CASSRDRGPGNTIYF	TGTGCCAGCAGCCGGGACAGGGGGCCTGGAAACACCATATATTTT
.	TRBV7-2	TRBD1	TRBJ1-2	CASSQRGTGVYGYTF	TGTGCCAGCAGCCAGCGGGGGACAGGGGTTTATGGCTACACCTTC
.	TRBV6-2/TRBV6-3	TRBD1	TRBJ1-2	CASSYNGDPGTVEEPGYTF	TGTGCCAGCAGTTACAATGGGGATCCCGGGACAGTGGAAGAGCCTGGCTACACCTTC
.	TRBV5-4	.	TRBJ2-1	CASSPRSSNEQFF	TGTGCCAGCAGCCCACGGAGTTCCAATGAGCAGTTCTTC
.	TRBV21-1	.	TRBJ2-1	CASSTQTRSGNEQFF	TGTGCCAGCAGCACACAGACTAGGTCGGGCAATGAGCAGTTCTTC
.	TRBV9	.	TRBJ1-6	CASSVGTSPPLHF	TGTGCCAGCAGCGTAGGCACCAGTCCACCCCTCCACTTT
.	TRBV5-1	TRBD2	TRBJ2-3	CASRVRLAGADTQYF	TGCGCCAGCAGAGTTCGTCTAGCGGGGGCGGATACGCAGTATTTT
few	TRBV15	.	TRBJ2-4	CATSPAGGRGIQYF	TGTGCCACCTCCCCGGCCGGGGGAAGGGGCATTCAGTACTTC
.	TRBV4-1	.	TRBJ2-7	CASSQDGVNYEQYF	TGCGCCAGCAGCCAAGACGGGGTAAACTACGAGCAGTACTTC
.	TRBV12-5	TRBD2	TRBJ2-3	CVSGQGLAETDTQYF	TGTGTTAGTGGCCAGGGACTAGCGGAGACAGATACGCAGTATTTT
.	TRBV4-2	.	TRBJ1-5	CASSQETQAPLNQPQHF	TGTGCCAGCAGCCAAGAGACACAGGCCCCTCTCAATCAGCCCCAGCATTTT
.	TRBV19	TRBD1	TRBJ1-3	CATQVQGALSGNTIYF	TGTGCCACACAAGTACAGGGGGCCCTGTCTGGAAACACCATATATTTT